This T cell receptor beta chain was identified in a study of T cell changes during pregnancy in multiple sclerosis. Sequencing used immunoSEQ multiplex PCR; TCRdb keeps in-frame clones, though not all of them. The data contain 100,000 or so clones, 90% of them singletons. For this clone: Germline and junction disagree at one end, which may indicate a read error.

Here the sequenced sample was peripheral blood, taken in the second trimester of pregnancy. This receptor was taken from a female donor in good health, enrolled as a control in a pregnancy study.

The CDR3 here is CASSLGAQGTQYF. Written as DNA, the CDR3 is TGTGCCAGCAGTTTAGGGGCCCAAGGGACCCAGTACTTC. The chain joins TRBV28 to TRBJ2-5, with a weak D call TRBD1 (5 bases). Looked up from germline, CDR1 is MDHEN and CDR2 is SYDVKM. The CDR3 loop spans 13 amino acids.